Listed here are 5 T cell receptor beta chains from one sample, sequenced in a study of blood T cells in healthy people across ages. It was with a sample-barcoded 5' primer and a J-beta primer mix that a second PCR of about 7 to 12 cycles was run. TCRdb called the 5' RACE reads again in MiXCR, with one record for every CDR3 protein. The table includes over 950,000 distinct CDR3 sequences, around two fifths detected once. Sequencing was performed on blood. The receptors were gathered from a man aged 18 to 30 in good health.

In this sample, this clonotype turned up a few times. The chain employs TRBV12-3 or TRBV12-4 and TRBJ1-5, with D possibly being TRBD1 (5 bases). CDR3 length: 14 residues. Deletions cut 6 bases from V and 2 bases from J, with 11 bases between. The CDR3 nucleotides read TGTGCCAGCAGACTAGGGGAGGGCAATCAGCCCCAGCATTTT. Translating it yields CASRLGEGNQPQHF.

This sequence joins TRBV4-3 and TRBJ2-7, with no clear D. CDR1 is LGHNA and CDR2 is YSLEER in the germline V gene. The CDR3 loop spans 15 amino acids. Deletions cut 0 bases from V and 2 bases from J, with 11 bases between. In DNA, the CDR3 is TGCGCCAGCAGCCAAGATCTCGGCAGTACCTACGAGCAGTACTTC. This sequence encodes CASSQDLGSTYEQYF.

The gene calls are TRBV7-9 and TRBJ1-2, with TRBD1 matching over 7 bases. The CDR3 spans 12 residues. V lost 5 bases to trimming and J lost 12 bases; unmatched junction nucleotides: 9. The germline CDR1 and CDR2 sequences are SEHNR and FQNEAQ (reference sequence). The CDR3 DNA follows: TGTGCCAGCAGCCCCCGGACAGGAAGGAACACCTTC. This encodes CASSPRTGRNTF.

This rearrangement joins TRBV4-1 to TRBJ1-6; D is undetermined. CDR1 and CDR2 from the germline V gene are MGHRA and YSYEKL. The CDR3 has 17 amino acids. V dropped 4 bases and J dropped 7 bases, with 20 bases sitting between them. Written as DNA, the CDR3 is TGCGCCAGCAGCCCGAGGCGCGGGATCTCCGAGAATTCACCCCTCCACTTT. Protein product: CASSPRRGISENSPLHF.

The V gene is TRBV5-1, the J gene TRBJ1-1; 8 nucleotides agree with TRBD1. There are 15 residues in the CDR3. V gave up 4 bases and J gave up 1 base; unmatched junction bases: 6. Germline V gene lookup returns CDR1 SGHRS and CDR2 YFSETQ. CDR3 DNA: TGCGCCAGCAGCATCCGAGGGACAGGGAACACTGAAGCTTTCTTT. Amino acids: CASSIRGTGNTEAFF.